These 2 T cell receptor beta chains share one sample of origin, sequenced in a study of blood T cell repertoires in COVID-19. The assay was immunoSEQ multiplex PCR, and TCRdb's table has in-frame clones only and misses some. The sample lists some 230,000 clones, roughly 80% occurring once. The material sequenced was peripheral blood. The receptors were sampled from a woman between 45 and 60 years old with acute or convalescent COVID-19.

V usage is TRBV7-2 and J usage is TRBJ2-5, with D possibly matching TRBD2 (5 bases). The length of the CDR3 is 14 residues. V lost 6 bases and J 0 bases, leaving 11 bases between the germline ends. Germline values: CDR1 SGHTA, CDR2 FQGNSA. The CDR3 bases are TGTGCCAGCAGGCAAGCGGTGAACCAAGAGACCCAGTACTTC. It specifies CASRQAVNQETQYF.

The chain joins TRBV2 to TRBJ1-1; D may be TRBD1 (6 bases). The V and J ends lost 3 bases and 6 bases respectively, with 14 bases between them. The CDR3 runs 14 residues. Germline V gene data show CDR1 as SNHLY and CDR2 as FYNNEI. The CDR3 region is CASSDIQGGPEAFF. The CDR3 bases are TGTGCCAGCAGTGATATACAGGGCGGCCCTGAAGCTTTCTTT.